These T cell receptor beta chains were read from a single sample in a study of T cells in Graves' hyperthyroidism and ophthalmopathy. TCRdb re-called the multiplex PCR reads through MiXCR, storing one row per CDR3 protein. The sample includes about 400,000 distinct CDR3 sequences, around 14% seen only once; the top ten take less than 15%. Sequenced material: blood. The source is a woman aged 18-29 years with Graves' hyperthyroidism. CDR3s include the opening cysteine and the closing phenylalanine or tryptophan. A D gene is named only where the DNA matches it firmly. Clone sizes are given selectively: once, few, many, or a class where the clone is expanded.

d_call	v_call	clone_size	j_call	cdr3_nt	cdr3_aa
.	TRBV11-2	many	TRBJ1-1	TGTGCCAGCAGCTTAGGAACAGGGTTCCCTGAAGCTTTCTTT	CASSLGTGFPEAFF
.	TRBV4-3	few	TRBJ2-6	TGCGCCAGCAGCCAAGATCACGGTTCTGGGGCCAACGTCCTGACTTTC	CASSQDHGSGANVLTF
.	TRBV6-1	few	TRBJ1-2	TGTGCCAGCAGTAACGTAGGACGGGGGTATGGCTACACCTTC	CASSNVGRGYGYTF
TRBD2	TRBV3-1	many	TRBJ2-7	TGTGCCAGCAGCACCGGGACTAGCGGGGGCGAGTACGAGCAGTACTTC	CASSTGTSGGEYEQYF
.	TRBV5-5	few	TRBJ1-3	TGTGCCAGCAGCTTGGACGCTGGGTTCAGAAACACCATATATTTT	CASSLDAGFRNTIYF
TRBD2	TRBV7-6	few	TRBJ2-1	TGTGCCACCTCTTCCCTAGCGGGAGGATTCTCCTACAATGAGCAGTTCTTC	CATSSLAGGFSYNEQFF
.	TRBV6-1	few	TRBJ1-6	TGTGCCAGCAGAGGAGCCGCGGGGGGGAATTCACCCCTCCACTTT	CASRGAAGGNSPLHF
.	TRBV7-9	few	TRBJ2-4	TGTGCCAGCAGCGGGGGATGGGAAAACATTCAGTACTTC	CASSGGWENIQYF
.	TRBV7-2	many	TRBJ1-3	TGTGCCAGCAGCCCGGACAGCTCTGGAAACACCATATATTTT	CASSPDSSGNTIYF
.	TRBV6-2/TRBV6-3	many	TRBJ2-3	TGTGCCAGCAGAAGGGACGGCACAGATACGCAGTATTTT	CASRRDGTDTQYF
TRBD2	TRBV29-1	.	TRBJ2-7	TGCAGCGGACTAGCGGGAAACGAGCAGTACTTC	CSGLAGNEQYF
.	TRBV2	many	TRBJ2-1	TGTGCCAGCAGACTCCCCGGGACACCTTACAATGAGCAGTTCTTC	CASRLPGTPYNEQFF
.	TRBV11-1	many	TRBJ2-3	TGTGCCAGCAGCCGAGCCGAAAATAGCGGCACAGATACGCAGTATTTT	CASSRAENSGTDTQYF
.	TRBV7-2	many	TRBJ2-1	TGTGCCAGCAGCTTAGATAGTCGCTCCTACAATGAGCAGTTCTTC	CASSLDSRSYNEQFF
TRBD2	TRBV7-2	few	TRBJ2-5	TGTGCCAGCAGCCCACTAGCGGGAGGGCCGCACCAGTACTTC	CASSPLAGGPHQYF
TRBD2	TRBV7-3	few	TRBJ2-7	TGTGCCAGCAGCTTAAACGGGGGGGCCCACGAGCAGTACTTC	CASSLNGGAHEQYF
.	TRBV29-1	many	TRBJ1-2	TGCAGCGTTGACTGGCAGGGTAACTATGGCTACACCTTC	CSVDWQGNYGYTF
.	TRBV7-9	many	TRBJ2-1	TGTGCCGGAAGACTGGCGGGGTTCCCTGAGCAGTTCTTC	CAGRLAGFPEQFF
.	TRBV20-1	.	TRBJ2-1	TGCAGTGCTAGAGCCCCAGGCTACAATGAGCAGTTCTTC	CSARAPGYNEQFF
.	TRBV6-5	.	TRBJ2-3	TGTGCCAGCAGTTACCGGGGAGTGACTAGCACAGATACGCAGTATTTT	CASSYRGVTSTDTQYF
.	TRBV28	few	TRBJ1-1	TGTGCCAGCAGTTCTCCCTCGCCGAAGAACACTGAAGCTTTCTTT	CASSSPSPKNTEAFF
TRBD2	TRBV27	few	TRBJ2-7	TGTGCCAGCACCCGAGGGTTGGGGACTAGCATTCACGAGCAGTACTTC	CASTRGLGTSIHEQYF
.	TRBV7-9	.	TRBJ2-1	TGTGCCAGCAGCCCAATCGGAGGGGCCGGAATTTACAATGAGCAGTTCTTC	CASSPIGGAGIYNEQFF
TRBD1	TRBV7-2	many	TRBJ2-1	TGTGCCAGCAGCACGACAGGGACCTACAATGAGCAGTTCTTC	CASSTTGTYNEQFF
.	TRBV7-9	.	TRBJ1-2	TGTGCCAGCAGCCCCGGGGCAAAGATAAACTATGGCTACACCTTC	CASSPGAKINYGYTF
TRBD1	TRBV3-1	.	TRBJ1-1	TGTGCCAGCAGCCAATACTTGACAGGGGCAATGAACACTGAAGCTTTCTTT	CASSQYLTGAMNTEAFF
.	TRBV7-9	many	TRBJ2-1	TGTGCCAGCAGCTTGTACAGACAAGCCTATTACAATGAGCAGTTCTTC	CASSLYRQAYYNEQFF
.	TRBV3-1	many	TRBJ2-7	TGTGCCAGCAGCCAAGTCGCAGGGCCCTACGAGCAGTACTTC	CASSQVAGPYEQYF
TRBD2	TRBV7-8	.	TRBJ2-4	TGTGCCAGCAGCTTTGCGACTAGCGGGGTCGGCGGATCCAAAAACATTCAGTACTTC	CASSFATSGVGGSKNIQYF
.	TRBV12-3/TRBV12-4	.	TRBJ2-2	TGTGCCAGCAGTAAAGACTGGGGGCCCGGGGAGCTGTTTTTT	CASSKDWGPGELFF
.	TRBV10-3	.	TRBJ1-2	TGTGCCATCAGTGGACAGGATTATGGCTACACCTTC	CAISGQDYGYTF
.	TRBV24-1	many	TRBJ2-1	TGTGCCACCAGGGGGGGGGCCGACAATGAGCAGTTCTTC	CATRGGADNEQFF
TRBD1	TRBV19	many	TRBJ1-1	TGTGCCAGTAGTCGGGACAGGGGGAACACTGAAGCTTTCTTT	CASSRDRGNTEAFF
.	TRBV5-1	many	TRBJ1-4	TGCGCCAGTGGTACTGCAACTAATGAAAAACTGTTTTTT	CASGTATNEKLFF
.	TRBV6-1	.	TRBJ1-2	TGTGCCAGCGGTGAAGAGGAGCACTATGGCTACACCTTC	CASGEEEHYGYTF